These T cell receptor beta chains were read from a single sample in a study of blood T cell repertoires in COVID-19. Here immunoSEQ multiplex PCR was the method, and the copy in TCRdb shows in-frame clones only, minus some. The sample comprises around 390,000 clones, 87% of which are singletons, and about 10% rests with the top ten. The sample was PBMCs or T cells enriched from blood (not recorded which). The receptors shown here come from a woman in her forties or fifties who had recovered from COVID-19. CDR3s include the opening cysteine and the closing phenylalanine or tryptophan. Fields, in order: D gene, CDR3 length, V gene, J gene, clone size, CDR3 protein, CDR3 DNA. The D gene is left open where the match is weak. The size of a clone is reported for some rows only, either as once, few or many, or as a class for expanded clones.

>TRBD2|15|TRBV5-4|TRBJ2-5|-
CASSGHSGGAETQYF
TGTGCCAGCAGCGGACATAGCGGGGGGGCAGAGACCCAGTACTTC
>-|15|TRBV2|TRBJ1-4|-
CASSRDLLAPEKLFF
TGTGCCAGCAGCCGGGATCTCCTTGCCCCCGAAAAACTGTTTTTT
>TRBD1|13|TRBV19|TRBJ2-5|-
CASSEQGSGTQYF
TGTGCCAGTAGCGAACAGGGGTCCGGGACCCAGTACTTC
>TRBD1|18|TRBV4-1|TRBJ1-5|-
CASSRGTGAIWGNQPQHF
TGCGCCAGCAGCCGGGGGACAGGGGCCATCTGGGGCAATCAGCCCCAGCATTTT
>-|14|TRBV18|TRBJ1-6|once
CASSPKEMVSPLHF
TGTGCCAGCTCCCCAAAGGAGATGGTTTCACCCCTCCACTTT
>-|13|TRBV27|TRBJ1-2|-
CASSFRGALGYTF
TGTGCCAGCAGTTTCCGGGGGGCGTTAGGCTACACCTTC
>-|13|TRBV21-1|TRBJ1-2|-
CASSKESSYGYTF
TGTGCCAGCAGCAAAGAATCGTCCTATGGCTACACCTTC
>TRBD2|17|TRBV27|TRBJ2-7|-
CASSSIALAGSTYEQYF
TGTGCCAGCAGTTCAATCGCGCTAGCGGGGTCTACCTACGAGCAGTACTTC
>TRBD1|13|TRBV7-9|TRBJ1-6|few
CASSLTGDSPLHF
TGTGCCAGCAGCTTAACAGGGGATTCACCCCTCCACTTT
>-|14|TRBV30|TRBJ1-5|-
CAWSVQSSNQPQHF
TGTGCCTGGAGCGTACAGAGTAGCAATCAGCCCCAGCATTTT
>-|13|TRBV30|TRBJ1-5|few
CAWSVAGNQPQHF
TGTGCCTGGAGTGTAGCCGGGAATCAGCCCCAGCATTTT
>TRBD1|12|TRBV2|TRBJ1-1|-
CASSPRTGEAFF
TGTGCCAGCAGCCCAAGGACAGGTGAAGCTTTCTTT
>-|12|TRBV19|TRBJ1-2|-
CASSIDYSGYTF
TGTGCCAGTAGTATTGATTACTCTGGCTACACCTTC
>-|14|TRBV4-2|TRBJ1-1|few
CASSLDSRNTEAFF
TGTGCCAGCAGCTTGGACAGCCGGAACACTGAAGCTTTCTTT
>-|16|TRBV5-1|TRBJ1-6|once
CASSLNLGHKNSPLHF
TGCGCCAGCAGCTTGAATTTGGGGCACAAGAATTCACCCCTCCACTTT
>-|16|TRBV9|TRBJ2-2|-
CASSVVPGGYVEELFF
TGTGCCAGCAGCGTAGTCCCAGGCGGGTACGTCGAGGAGCTGTTTTTT
>TRBD1|16|TRBV5-1|TRBJ1-1|once
CASSLAIRTGDTEAFF
TGCGCCAGCAGCTTGGCTATAAGGACAGGAGACACTGAAGCTTTCTTT
>TRBD1|15|TRBV28|TRBJ2-3|-
CASRGGTASADTQYF
TGTGCCAGCAGGGGTGGGACAGCCAGTGCAGATACGCAGTATTTT
>TRBD1|15|TRBV29-1|TRBJ1-1|-
CSVSQGETWNTEAFF
TGCAGCGTTTCACAGGGGGAGACATGGAACACTGAAGCTTTCTTT
>TRBD1|17|TRBV4-1|TRBJ2-1|-
CASSHASRGPPYNEQFF
TGCGCCAGCAGCCATGCCTCCAGGGGGCCTCCCTACAATGAGCAGTTCTTC
>-|13|TRBV5-1|TRBJ2-1|-
CASSSDSYNEQFF
TGCGCCAGCAGCTCGGACAGCTACAATGAGCAGTTCTTC
>TRBD1|17|TRBV3-1/TRBV3-2|TRBJ2-7|once
CASSPAGGQGPSYEQYF
TGTGCCAGCAGCCCAGCCGGGGGACAGGGCCCATCCTACGAGCAGTACTTC
>-|13|TRBV4-3|TRBJ1-1|-
CASSPAGGSEAFF
TGCGCCAGCAGCCCCGCGGGGGGTAGTGAAGCTTTCTTT
>TRBD2|16|TRBV3-1/TRBV3-2|TRBJ2-2|-
CASRLGLAGSTGELFF
TGTGCCAGCAGGTTGGGACTAGCGGGGAGCACCGGGGAGCTGTTTTTT
>-|12|TRBV12-3/TRBV12-4|TRBJ2-3|-
CASSIYVDTQYF
TGTGCCAGCAGCATCTACGTCGATACGCAGTATTTT
>-|14|TRBV24-1|TRBJ2-5|-
CATSDSGVQETQYF
TGTGCCACCAGTGATTCCGGGGTTCAAGAGACCCAGTACTTC
>-|13|TRBV9|TRBJ1-6|-
CASSVAGNSPLHF
TGTGCCAGCAGCGTAGCGGGGAATTCACCCCTCCACTTT
>-|17|TRBV6-2/TRBV6-3|TRBJ2-6|-
CASNPWAGPSGANVLTF
TGTGCCAGCAACCCATGGGCGGGACCCTCTGGGGCCAACGTCCTGACTTTC
>TRBD1|12|TRBV9|TRBJ2-1|-
CASSLTGVEQFF
TGTGCCAGCAGCTTAACAGGGGTTGAGCAGTTCTTC